The subject of this entry is one T cell receptor (beta chain). Its antigen is currently unknown. The length of the CDR3 is 17 residues. Regarding donors, all were healthy bone marrow donors. At sampling all donors were nominally healthy, likely with unrecorded immune exposures. PCR employed 60 Vbeta and 13 Jbeta primers. Generated by immunoSEQ multiplex PCR, the TCRdb table keeps only in-frame clones and is missing some. Altogether 100,000 to 120,000 clones are present, 65% to 80% being singletons, with the ten largest covering 5% to 7.5%. These data come from a study of cytomegalovirus exposure and HLA in healthy donors. Overall study findings and caveats: In a later analysis, several top co-occurrence clusters appeared linked to parvovirus B19, influenza, CMV and Epstein-Barr virus. A later analysis linked a missense DCLRE1C variant to TCR beta V- and J-gene trimming.

This chain joins TRBV12-2 and TRBJ2-7; the table's D gene call, TRBD1, was not cross checked with the DNA. TRBV12-2 is given as a pseudogene. The sequencing input was PBMCs. This receptor was identified in a man younger than 40 in good health and CMV-seropositive. CDR3 amino acids: CASRLGPGQASSYEQYF. DNA of the CDR3: TGTGCAAGTCGCTTAGGACCGGGACAGGCGAGCTCCTACGAGCAGTACTTC.